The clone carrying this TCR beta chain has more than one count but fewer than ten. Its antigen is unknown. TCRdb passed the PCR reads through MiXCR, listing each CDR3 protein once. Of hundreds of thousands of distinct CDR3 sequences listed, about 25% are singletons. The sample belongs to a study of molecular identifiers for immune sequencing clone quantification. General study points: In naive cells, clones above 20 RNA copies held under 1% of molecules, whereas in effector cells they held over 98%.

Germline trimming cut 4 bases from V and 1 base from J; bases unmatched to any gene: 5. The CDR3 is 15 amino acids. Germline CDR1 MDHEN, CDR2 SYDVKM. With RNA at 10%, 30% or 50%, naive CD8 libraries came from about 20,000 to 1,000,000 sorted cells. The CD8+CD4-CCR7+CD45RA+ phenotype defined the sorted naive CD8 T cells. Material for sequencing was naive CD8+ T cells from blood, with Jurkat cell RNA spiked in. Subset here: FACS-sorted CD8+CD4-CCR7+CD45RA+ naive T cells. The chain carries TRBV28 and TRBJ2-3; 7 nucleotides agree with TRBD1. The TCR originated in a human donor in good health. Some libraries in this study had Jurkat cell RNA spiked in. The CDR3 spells CASSSTGYGTDTQYF. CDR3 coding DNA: TGTGCCAGCAGTTCGACAGGGTATGGCACAGATACGCAGTATTTT.